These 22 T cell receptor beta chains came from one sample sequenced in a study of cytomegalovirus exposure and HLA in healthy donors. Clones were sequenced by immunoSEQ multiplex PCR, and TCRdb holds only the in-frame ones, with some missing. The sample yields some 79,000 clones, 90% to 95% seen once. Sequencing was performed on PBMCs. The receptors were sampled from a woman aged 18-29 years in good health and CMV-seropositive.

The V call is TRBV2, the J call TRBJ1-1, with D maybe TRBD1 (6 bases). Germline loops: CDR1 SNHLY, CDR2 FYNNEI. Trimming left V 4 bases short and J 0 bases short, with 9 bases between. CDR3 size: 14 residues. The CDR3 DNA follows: TGTGCCAGCAGTGCTCAGGGGCTGAACACTGAAGCTTTCTTT. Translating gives CASSAQGLNTEAFF.

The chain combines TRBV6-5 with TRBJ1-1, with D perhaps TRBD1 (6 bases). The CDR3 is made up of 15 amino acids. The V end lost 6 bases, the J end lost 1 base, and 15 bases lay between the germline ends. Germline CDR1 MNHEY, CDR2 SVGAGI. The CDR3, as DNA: TGTGCCAGCAGCCGAGACAGGAGCGGGAACACTGAAGCTTTCTTT. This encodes CASSRDRSGNTEAFF.

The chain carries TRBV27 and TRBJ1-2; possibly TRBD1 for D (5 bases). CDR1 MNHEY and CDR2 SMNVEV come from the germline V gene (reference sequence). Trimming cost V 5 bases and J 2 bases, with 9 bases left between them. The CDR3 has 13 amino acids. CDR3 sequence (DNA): TGTGCCAGCAGTGCCCAGGGCAACTATGGCTACACCTTC. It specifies CASSAQGNYGYTF.

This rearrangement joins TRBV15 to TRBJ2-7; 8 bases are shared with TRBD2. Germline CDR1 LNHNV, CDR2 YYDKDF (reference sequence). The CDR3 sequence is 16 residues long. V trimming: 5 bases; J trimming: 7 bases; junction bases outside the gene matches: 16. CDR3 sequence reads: CATSPPARGGLGEQYF. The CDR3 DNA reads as TGTGCCACCAGCCCCCCAGCCCGCGGGGGGCTTGGGGAGCAGTACTTC.

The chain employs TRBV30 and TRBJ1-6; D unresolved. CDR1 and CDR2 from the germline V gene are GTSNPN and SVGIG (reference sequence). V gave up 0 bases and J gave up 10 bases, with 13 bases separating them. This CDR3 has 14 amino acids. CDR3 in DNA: TGTGCCTGGAGTGTATCCGGGAGTAAGTCACCCCTCCACTTT. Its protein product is CAWSVSGSKSPLHF.

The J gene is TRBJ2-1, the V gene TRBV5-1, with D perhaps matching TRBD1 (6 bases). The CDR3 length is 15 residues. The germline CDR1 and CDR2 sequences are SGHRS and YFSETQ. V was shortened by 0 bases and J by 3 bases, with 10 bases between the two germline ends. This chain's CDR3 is CASSLVGAVYNEQFF. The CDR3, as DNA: TGCGCCAGCAGCTTGGTGGGGGCTGTCTACAATGAGCAGTTCTTC. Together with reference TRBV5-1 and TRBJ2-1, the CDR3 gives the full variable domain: KAGVTQTPRYLIKTRGQQVTLSCSPISGHRSVSWYQQTPGQGLQFLFEYFSETQRNKGNFPGRFSGRQFSNSRSEMNVSTLELGDSALYLCASSLVGAVYNEQFFGPGTRLTVL.

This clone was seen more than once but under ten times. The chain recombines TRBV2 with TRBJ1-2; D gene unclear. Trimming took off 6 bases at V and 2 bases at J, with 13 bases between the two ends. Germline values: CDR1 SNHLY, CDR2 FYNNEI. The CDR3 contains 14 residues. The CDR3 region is CASRAGRHNYGYTF. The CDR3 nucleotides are TGTGCCAGCAGGGCCGGCAGGCACAACTATGGCTACACCTTC.

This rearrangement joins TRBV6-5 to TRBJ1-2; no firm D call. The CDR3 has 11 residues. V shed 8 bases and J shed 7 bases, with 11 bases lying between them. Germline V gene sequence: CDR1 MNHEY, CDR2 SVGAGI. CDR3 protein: CASGPAGGYTF. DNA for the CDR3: TGTGCCAGCGGCCCGGCGGGTGGCTACACCTTC.

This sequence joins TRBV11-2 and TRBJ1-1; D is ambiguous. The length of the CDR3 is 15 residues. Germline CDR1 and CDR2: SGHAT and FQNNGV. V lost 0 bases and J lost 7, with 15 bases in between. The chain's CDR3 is CASSLEGGSTLEAFF. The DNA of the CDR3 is TGTGCCAGCAGCTTAGAAGGAGGGTCGACCCTTGAAGCTTTCTTT.

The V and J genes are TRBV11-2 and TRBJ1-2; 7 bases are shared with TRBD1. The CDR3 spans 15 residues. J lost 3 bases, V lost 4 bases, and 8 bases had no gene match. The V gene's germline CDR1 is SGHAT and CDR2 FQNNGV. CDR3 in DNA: TGTGCCAGCAGCTGGCGGGACAGAGAAGACTATGGCTACACCTTC. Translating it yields CASSWRDREDYGYTF. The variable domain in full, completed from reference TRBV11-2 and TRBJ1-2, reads EAGVAQSPRYKIIEKRQSVAFWCNPISGHATLYWYQQILGQGPKLLIQFQNNGVVDDSQLPKDRFSAERLKGVDSTLKIQPAKLEDSAVYLCASSWRDREDYGYTFGSGTRLTVV.

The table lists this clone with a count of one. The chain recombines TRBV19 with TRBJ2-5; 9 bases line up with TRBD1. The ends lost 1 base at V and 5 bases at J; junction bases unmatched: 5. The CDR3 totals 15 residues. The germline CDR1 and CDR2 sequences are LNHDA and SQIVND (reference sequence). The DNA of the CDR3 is TGTGCCAGTAGTATAGGTACAGGGGGCTTGGAGACCCAGTACTTC. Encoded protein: CASSIGTGGLETQYF.

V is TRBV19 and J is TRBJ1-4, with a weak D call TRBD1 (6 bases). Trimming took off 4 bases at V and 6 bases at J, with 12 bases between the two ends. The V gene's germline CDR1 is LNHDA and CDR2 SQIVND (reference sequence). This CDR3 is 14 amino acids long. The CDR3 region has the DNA TGTGCCAGTAGTAAACAGGGATCGGATGAAAAACTGTTTTTT. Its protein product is CASSKQGSDEKLFF.

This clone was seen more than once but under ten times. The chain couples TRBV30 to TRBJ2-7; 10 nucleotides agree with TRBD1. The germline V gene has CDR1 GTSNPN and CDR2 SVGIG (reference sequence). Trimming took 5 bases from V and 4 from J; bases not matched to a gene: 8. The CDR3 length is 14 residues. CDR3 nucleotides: TGTGCCTGGTCCTCCGGGACAGGGGTTTACGAGCAGTACTTC. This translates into CAWSSGTGVYEQYF.

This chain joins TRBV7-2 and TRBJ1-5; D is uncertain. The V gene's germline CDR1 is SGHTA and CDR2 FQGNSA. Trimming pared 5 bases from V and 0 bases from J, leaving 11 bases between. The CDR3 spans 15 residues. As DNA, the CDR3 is TGTGCCAGCAGCGCTATCGGTGGTAGCAATCAGCCCCAGCATTTT. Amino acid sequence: CASSAIGGSNQPQHF.

The CDR3 DNA is TGTGCCAGCAGCCGGGACAGGAGCTCCTACGAGCAGTACTTC. Translating it yields CASSRDRSSYEQYF. The chain joins TRBV5-4 to TRBJ2-7; 8 nucleotides match TRBD1. The germline V gene encodes CDR1 SGHNT and CDR2 YYREEE (reference sequence). This CDR3 has 14 residues. V dropped 4 bases and J dropped 0; count of bases not matched to a gene: 3.

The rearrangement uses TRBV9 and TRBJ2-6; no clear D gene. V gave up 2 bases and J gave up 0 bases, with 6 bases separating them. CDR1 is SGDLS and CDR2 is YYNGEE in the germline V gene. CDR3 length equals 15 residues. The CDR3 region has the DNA TGTGCCAGCAGCGTTGACTTCTCTGGGGCCAACGTCCTGACTTTC. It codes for CASSVDFSGANVLTF.

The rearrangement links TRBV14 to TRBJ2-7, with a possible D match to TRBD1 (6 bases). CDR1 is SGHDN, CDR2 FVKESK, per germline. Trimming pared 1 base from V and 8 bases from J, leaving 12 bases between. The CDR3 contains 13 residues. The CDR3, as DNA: TGTGCCAGCAGCCAAGTAACAGGGCTAAAGCAGTACTTC. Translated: CASSQVTGLKQYF.

The CDR3 reads CASISSGTGDTEAFF. The CDR3 nucleotides are TGTGCCAGCATCTCCTCGGGGACAGGGGACACTGAAGCTTTCTTT. The J gene is TRBJ1-1, the V gene TRBV28; TRBD1 aligns across 10 bases. The CDR3 is 15 amino acids. CDR1 is MDHEN and CDR2 is SYDVKM in the germline V gene. V lost 7 bases and J lost 3; bases outside the gene matches: 8.

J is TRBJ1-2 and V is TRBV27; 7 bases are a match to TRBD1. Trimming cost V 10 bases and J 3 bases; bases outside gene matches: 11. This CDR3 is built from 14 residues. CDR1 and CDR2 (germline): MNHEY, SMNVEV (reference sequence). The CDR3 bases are TGTGCCACCCTCGGCCCCGGGACAGACTATGGCTACACCTTC. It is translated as CATLGPGTDYGYTF.

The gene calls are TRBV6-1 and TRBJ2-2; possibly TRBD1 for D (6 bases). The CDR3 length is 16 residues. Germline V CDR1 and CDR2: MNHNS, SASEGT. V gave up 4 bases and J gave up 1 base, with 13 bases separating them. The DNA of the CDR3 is TGTGCCAGCAGTGCAAACCAGGGGAGGAACACCGGGGAGCTGTTTTTT. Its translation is CASSANQGRNTGELFF.

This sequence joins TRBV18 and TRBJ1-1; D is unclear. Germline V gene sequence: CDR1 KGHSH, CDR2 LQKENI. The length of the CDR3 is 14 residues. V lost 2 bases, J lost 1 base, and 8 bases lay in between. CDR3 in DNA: TGTGCCAGCTCACCATCGCGGGGGAACACTGAAGCTTTCTTT. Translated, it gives CASSPSRGNTEAFF.

The CDR3 spells CASSFEVGTARGTEAFF. The CDR3 nucleotides read TGCGCCAGCAGCTTCGAGGTAGGGACAGCCAGGGGCACTGAAGCTTTCTTT. The V gene is TRBV5-1, the J gene TRBJ1-1; TRBD1 matches 7 bases. The germline gives CDR1 SGHRS, CDR2 YFSETQ. This CDR3 comprises 17 residues. The junction had 14 bases not matched to a gene; V was cut back by 2 bases and J by 4 bases. The full variable domain, rest sourced from reference TRBV5-1 and TRBJ1-1, is KAGVTQTPRYLIKTRGQQVTLSCSPISGHRSVSWYQQTPGQGLQFLFEYFSETQRNKGNFPGRFSGRQFSNSRSEMNVSTLELGDSALYLCASSFEVGTARGTEAFFGQGTRLTVV.